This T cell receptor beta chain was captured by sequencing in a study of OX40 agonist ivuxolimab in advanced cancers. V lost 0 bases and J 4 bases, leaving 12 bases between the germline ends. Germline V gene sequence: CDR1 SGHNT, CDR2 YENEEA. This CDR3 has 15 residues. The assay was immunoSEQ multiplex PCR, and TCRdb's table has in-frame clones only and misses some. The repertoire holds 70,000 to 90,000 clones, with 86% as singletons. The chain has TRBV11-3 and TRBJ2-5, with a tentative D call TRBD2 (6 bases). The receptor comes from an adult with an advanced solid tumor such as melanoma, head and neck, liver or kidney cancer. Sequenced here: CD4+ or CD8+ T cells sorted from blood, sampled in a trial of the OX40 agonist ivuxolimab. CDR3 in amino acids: CASSLEGGAGETQYF. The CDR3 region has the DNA TGTGCCAGCAGCTTAGAGGGTGGAGCGGGAGAGACCCAGTACTTC.